A selection of T cell receptor beta chains follows, all from one sample in a study of cytomegalovirus exposure and HLA in healthy donors. Data came from immunoSEQ multiplex PCR; TCRdb stores just in-frame clones and leaves some out. The repertoire holds a few hundred thousand clones, with approximately 79% as singletons. Sequences were obtained from PBMCs. These TCRs come from a man aged 18-30 years in good health and CMV-seronegative. CDR3s include the opening cysteine and the closing phenylalanine or tryptophan.

v_call: TRBV5-4; j_call: TRBJ2-5; cdr3_aa: CASSSAVAGVETQYF
v_call: TRBV7-9; j_call: TRBJ2-7; cdr3_aa: CASSPLWARQGPVEQYF
v_call: TRBV5-8; j_call: TRBJ2-1; cdr3_aa: CASSLYRVTSYNEQFF
v_call: TRBV28; j_call: TRBJ2-5; cdr3_aa: CASSLNNWETQYF
v_call: TRBV30; j_call: TRBJ2-1; cdr3_aa: CAWSVHNNEQFF
v_call: TRBV6-6; j_call: TRBJ2-3; cdr3_aa: CASSGLAGTDTQYF
v_call: TRBV13; j_call: TRBJ2-7; cdr3_aa: CASSVYGDHEQYF
v_call: TRBV30; j_call: TRBJ1-2; cdr3_aa: CAWSSGGDGYTF
v_call: TRBV27; j_call: TRBJ2-6; cdr3_aa: CASRRPGQGARGANVLTF
v_call: TRBV10-3; j_call: TRBJ2-7; cdr3_aa: CASHQPNTGPYEQYF
v_call: TRBV9; j_call: TRBJ2-3; cdr3_aa: CASRGVTDTQYF
v_call: TRBV6-6; j_call: TRBJ2-7; cdr3_aa: CASSYSAEQYF
v_call: TRBV5-4; j_call: TRBJ1-1; cdr3_aa: CASSLTGGGSTEAFF
v_call: TRBV9; j_call: TRBJ1-1; cdr3_aa: CASSVASYTEAFF
v_call: TRBV7-9; j_call: TRBJ2-2; cdr3_aa: CASSIDLANTGELFF
v_call: TRBV29-1; j_call: TRBJ2-5; cdr3_aa: CSVEGLSGGPQETQYF
v_call: TRBV6-5; j_call: TRBJ1-2; cdr3_aa: CASSYSGTGLGGYTF
v_call: TRBV6-1; j_call: TRBJ1-4; cdr3_aa: CASSERGSNEKLFF
v_call: TRBV2; j_call: TRBJ2-7; cdr3_aa: CASSLGGLTEQYF
v_call: TRBV6-5; j_call: TRBJ1-2; cdr3_aa: CASSYSQGSNGYTF
v_call: TRBV4-2; j_call: TRBJ2-1; cdr3_aa: CASSQEGLGDNEQFF
v_call: TRBV7-3; j_call: TRBJ1-1; cdr3_aa: CASSLSAGGQVNAEAFF
v_call: TRBV6-4; j_call: TRBJ2-3; cdr3_aa: CASSPSYDTDTQYF
v_call: TRBV11-2; j_call: TRBJ1-4; cdr3_aa: CASSPIRTPPRKKLFF
v_call: TRBV7-2; j_call: TRBJ1-2; cdr3_aa: CASSLRTGAIPPYGYTF
v_call: TRBV6-5; j_call: TRBJ1-1; cdr3_aa: CASSYGPGSVRSEAFF
v_call: TRBV30; j_call: TRBJ2-2; cdr3_aa: CAWSIGENTGELFF
v_call: TRBV7-2; j_call: TRBJ2-3; cdr3_aa: CASSILAASSTDTQYF
v_call: TRBV11-3; j_call: TRBJ2-2; cdr3_aa: CASSYLASGELFF
v_call: TRBV9; j_call: TRBJ1-3; cdr3_aa: CASSVGGSSGNTIYF
v_call: TRBV6-5; j_call: TRBJ1-1; cdr3_aa: CASSEGRRREAFF
v_call: TRBV28; j_call: TRBJ1-2; cdr3_aa: CASSPGQNYGYTF
v_call: TRBV7-2; j_call: TRBJ1-2; cdr3_aa: CASSPPGREDRYTF
v_call: TRBV5-4; j_call: TRBJ2-5; cdr3_aa: CASSSQGKVETQYF
v_call: TRBV2; j_call: TRBJ1-3; cdr3_aa: CASSVALTGVGNTIYF
v_call: TRBV28; j_call: TRBJ1-5; cdr3_aa: CASSFNRESQPQHF
v_call: TRBV18; j_call: TRBJ2-1; cdr3_aa: CASSPTAQENEQFF
v_call: TRBV7-2; j_call: -; cdr3_aa: CASSFLAGGMDYEQYF
v_call: TRBV6-6; j_call: TRBJ2-2; cdr3_aa: CASSHGPNRDTGELFF
v_call: TRBV7-9; j_call: TRBJ2-7; cdr3_aa: CASSPGQDYEQYF
v_call: TRBV30; j_call: TRBJ1-3; cdr3_aa: CAWSGVGGKVVEGNTIYF
v_call: TRBV29-1; j_call: TRBJ2-2; cdr3_aa: CSVHRGHAGELFF
v_call: TRBV30; j_call: TRBJ2-7; cdr3_aa: CAWTVSVREGYEQYF
v_call: TRBV6-1; j_call: TRBJ2-7; cdr3_aa: CASSESLPSYEQYF
v_call: TRBV5-6; j_call: TRBJ2-7; cdr3_aa: CASSLRGNWGYEQYF
v_call: TRBV7-6; j_call: TRBJ2-4; cdr3_aa: CASSRTSGRDIQYF
v_call: TRBV28; j_call: TRBJ2-7; cdr3_aa: CASSSPRWGEAYEQYF
v_call: TRBV5-6; j_call: TRBJ1-2; cdr3_aa: CASSQMGQGNYGYTF
v_call: TRBV30; j_call: TRBJ2-2; cdr3_aa: CAWSVLRTSYPTGTGELFF
v_call: TRBV6-1; j_call: TRBJ1-4; cdr3_aa: CASSGNRETTNEKLFF
v_call: TRBV19; j_call: TRBJ2-7; cdr3_aa: CASSADSQYSYEQYF
v_call: TRBV4-3; j_call: TRBJ2-2; cdr3_aa: CASSQVIDRAGELFF